This T cell receptor beta chain was profiled in a study of blood T cell repertoires in COVID-19. On the study more broadly: Both acute and convalescent COVID-19 samples were obtained from the United States, Italy and Spain.

The CDR3 length is 14 residues. Looked up from germline, CDR1 is MNHEY and CDR2 is SVGAGI. V was clipped by 6 bases and J by 1 base; unmatched bases: 4. Authors' processing steps: Reference gene primers were amplified, and this amplification served to estimate nucleated cell counts. Repertoires were generated with immunoSEQ multiplex PCR, while TCRdb's copy carries only in-frame clones and drops some. The DNA gave D and trimming, while V, J and clone size come from that table. The sample has about 220,000 clones; 82% are singletons. V usage is TRBV6-5 and J usage is TRBJ2-3, with TRBD1 matching over 7 bases. The TCR originated in a woman aged 55-70 years who had recovered from COVID-19. Specimen: PBMCs or T cells enriched from blood (not recorded which). CDR3 region: CASSTGTGTDTQYF. CDR3 DNA: TGTGCCAGCAGCACCGGGACAGGCACAGATACGCAGTATTTT.